The present T cell receptor beta chain was sequenced within a study of molecular identifiers for immune sequencing clone quantification. Naive CD8 T cell sorting was performed on the CD8+CD4-CCR7+CD45RA+ phenotype. On this clonotype: Antigen: not known. A much larger clonotype is one base distant, so this may be a read error.

TCRdb analysed the PCR reads with MiXCR anew, one entry per CDR3 protein. The table includes some 9,000 distinct CDR3 sequences, approximately 15% detected once. Study observations and caveats: Clones that exceeded 20 RNA copies held over 97% of effector molecules, yet under 1% in naive cells. Spiked Jurkat TCR RNA equivalent to one cell was reportedly detectable in one million naive cells.

The length of the CDR3 is 17 residues. The junction had 6 bases not matched to a gene; V was cut back by 5 bases and J by 1 base. Germline V gene lookup returns CDR1 SGHVS and CDR2 FNYEAQ. Sample: naive CD8+ T cells from blood, with Jurkat cell RNA spiked in. Subset given: FACS-sorted CD8+CD4-CCR7+CD45RA+ naive T cells. The receptor's source is a human donor in good health. Some libraries in this study had Jurkat cell RNA spiked in. The chain employs TRBV7-6 and TRBJ2-7; 15 positions agree with TRBD2. The CDR3 sequence: CASSPGTSGGRSYEQYF. CDR3 sequence (DNA): TGTGCCAGCAGCCCCGGGACTAGCGGGGGGCGTTCCTACGAGCAGTACTTC.